The present TCR beta chain was sequenced within a study of blood T cell repertoires in COVID-19 (dated by TCRdb to 2019 to 2021). Some background on the complete study: Samples from collaborators originated in the United States, Italy and Spain and spanned both the acute and convalescent phases of COVID-19. The material from the prospective study consisted of cDNA or gDNA derived from T cells, B-cell-depleted T cells, or PBMCs. The dataset comprised deeply sampled blood TCRbeta repertoires from subjects exposed to, actively infected with, or recovered from COVID-19. A freely available public database, intended as a resource for researchers studying the immune response to SARS-CoV-2, is where the repertoires were released. Samples came from the ongoing ImmuneRACE study (first 160 participants) plus 1,254 subjects from 6 global collaborators. The sample metadata nearly always contained a de-identified subject ID, COVID-19 status, age in years and sex. Where HLA class I and class II types were available, the types were taken from metadata supplied by the sample provider, not from assay-based typing.

The immunoSEQ Assay, a bias-controlled multiplex PCR, was used to amplify TCRbeta CDR3 regions from genomic DNA. On the study's bioinformatics: The number of nucleated cells in each sample was estimated by amplification of reference gene primers within the assay. To quantify the absolute abundance of each unique TCRbeta CDR3 rearrangement, sequence reads were collapsed and filtered. For each sample, productive Simpson clonality was calculated as the square root of Simpson's diversity index over productive rearrangements. Imported from immuneACCESS, the table was reduced by TCRdb to in-frame sequences with V and J called. These copies leave out some clones; in studies compared against another copy, an unresolved V gene accounts for under half, and the cause of the remainder is not known. V, J and clone size derive from that table, while D and trimming were established from the DNA sequence. This sample is represented by 100,000 to 150,000 clones; roughly four fifths of them were singletons. The ten most abundant clones make up about 11% of the sample.

The germline V gene (reference sequence) supplies CDR1 WNHNN and CDR2 SYGVQD. Trimming removed 6 bases from V and 6 bases from J; the gene matches leave 8 bases unexplained. The CDR3 goes from the cysteine to the phenylalanine over 14 residues. Only the CDR3 DNA is retained, 42 bases long and in frame from the first base. Whole blood was collected in K2EDTA tubes by collaborating institutions according to the institutions' own protocols. For TCRbeta analysis, collaborators shipped samples in one of three forms: frozen whole blood, isolated PBMCs, or DNA extracted from either of those sample types. On this clone: This receptor's antigen is unknown. The sample holds no much larger clone one base away, and base qualities are not on file.

General study outcomes and caveats: The amount of clinical and demographic metadata varied by source and participant and was provided uncurated.

The sample taken for sequencing was peripheral blood. This chain is built from TRBV10-1 and TRBJ2-7; 10 nucleotides in the junction match TRBD2. The source is a man aged 60-69 years with acute or convalescent COVID-19. The nucleotide sequence is given as TGCGCCAGCAGCCCAACTAGCGGGAAAACCGAGCAGTACTTC. It is translated as CASSPTSGKTEQYF.